The T cell receptor (beta chain) under discussion was sequenced for a study of T cell responses to AZD1222 COVID-19 vaccine. Findings of the study overall: Spike as a whole was targeted by vaccine-associated CD4 TCRs, dominant at 160-218 and 743-854. Unmutated variant regions are reportedly the target of nearly half of TCRs that are spike-specific. Increases in Spike-specific TCR breadth and depth were seen after two AZD1222 doses. Females outnumbered males among donors, who were mostly white British; clonal diversity was possibly underestimated.

The CDR3 runs 14 residues. In germline, CDR1 is MNHEY, CDR2 SVGAGI. The ends were cut back, 5 bases at V and 7 bases at J, with 12 bases in the middle. Of note for this clone: Its antigen is undetermined.

The table came from immunoSEQ multiplex PCR; TCRdb's copy has only in-frame clones and leaves some out. The data hold about 44,000 clones, with under 85% observed a single time. The rearrangement links TRBV6-5 to TRBJ1-6; TRBD1 is a possible D gene (6 bases). Sequencing was performed on peripheral blood, taken on day 0 of AZD1222 vaccination. This clonotype originated in an adult in good health. The CDR3 loop reads CASSLNRGNSPLHF. The DNA of the CDR3 is TGTGCCAGCAGTCTCAATAGGGGGAATTCACCCCTCCACTTT.